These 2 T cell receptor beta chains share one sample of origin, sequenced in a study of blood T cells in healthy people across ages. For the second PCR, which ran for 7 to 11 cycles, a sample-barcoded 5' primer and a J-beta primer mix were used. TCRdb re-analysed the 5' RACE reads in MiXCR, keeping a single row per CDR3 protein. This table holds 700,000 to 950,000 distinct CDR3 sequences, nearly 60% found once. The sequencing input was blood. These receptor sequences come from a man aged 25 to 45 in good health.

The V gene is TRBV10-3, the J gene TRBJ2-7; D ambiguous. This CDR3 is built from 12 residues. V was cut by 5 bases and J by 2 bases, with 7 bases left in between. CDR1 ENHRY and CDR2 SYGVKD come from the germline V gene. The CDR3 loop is CAISSGPYEQYF. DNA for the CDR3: TGTGCCATCAGTTCCGGGCCCTACGAGCAGTACTTC.

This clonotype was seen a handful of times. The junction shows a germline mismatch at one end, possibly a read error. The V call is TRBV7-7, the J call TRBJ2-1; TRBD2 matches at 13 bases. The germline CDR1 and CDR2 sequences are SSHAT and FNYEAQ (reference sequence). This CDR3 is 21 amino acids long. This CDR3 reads CASSLPTPRTSGGLLNNEQFF. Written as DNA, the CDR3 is TGTGCTAGCAGCTTACCCACCCCAAGGACTAGCGGGGGCCTATTAAACAATGAGCAGTTCTTC.